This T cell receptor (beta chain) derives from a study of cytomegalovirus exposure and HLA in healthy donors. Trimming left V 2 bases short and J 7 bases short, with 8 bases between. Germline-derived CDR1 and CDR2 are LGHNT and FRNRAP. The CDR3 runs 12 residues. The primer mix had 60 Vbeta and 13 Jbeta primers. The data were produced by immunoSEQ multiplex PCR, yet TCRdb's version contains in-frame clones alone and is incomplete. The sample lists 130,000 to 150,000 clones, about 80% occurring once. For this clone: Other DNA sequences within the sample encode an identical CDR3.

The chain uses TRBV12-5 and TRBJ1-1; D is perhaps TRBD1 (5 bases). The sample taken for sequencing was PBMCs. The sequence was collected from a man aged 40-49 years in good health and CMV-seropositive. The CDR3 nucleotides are TGTGCTAGTGGTTTGCCCGGGGGTGAAGCTTTCTTT. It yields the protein CASGLPGGEAFF.